A selection of T cell receptor beta chains follows, all from one sample in a study of T-cell reconstitution after alpha-beta-depleted transplantation in children. TCRdb fed the PCR reads into MiXCR, producing one record per CDR3 protein. This table has 150,000 to 200,000 distinct CDR3 sequences, 11% appearing once. Sequenced here: PBMCs, sampled before TCRalphabeta/CD19-depleted stem cell transplant. The receptors shown here come from a boy under 10 years old with acute myeloid leukemia, due to receive a stem cell transplant. CDR3s include the opening cysteine and the closing phenylalanine or tryptophan. A D gene is named only where the DNA matches it firmly. Clone size is given for some rows only: seen once, a few or many times, or a class if the clone is expanded.

D: TRBD2; V: TRBV11-1; J: TRBJ2-2; size: few; DNA: TGTGCCAGCAGCTCCGGGAGACTAGCGGAAACTCTCGCGAACACCGGGGAGCTGTTTTTT; CDR3: CASSSGRLAETLANTGELFF
D: TRBD1; V: TRBV3-1; J: TRBJ2-5; size: many; DNA: TGTGCCAGCAGCCTCAGGGGGCCGGAGACCCAGTACTTC; CDR3: CASSLRGPETQYF
D: .; V: TRBV20-1; J: TRBJ2-1; size: .; DNA: TGCAGTCCCTGGGGGCCGACTACCAATGAGCAGTTCTTC; CDR3: CSPWGPTTNEQFF
D: TRBD1; V: TRBV9; J: TRBJ1-1; size: many; DNA: TGTGCCAGCAGCGTCGACAGGGACACTGAAGCTTTCTTT; CDR3: CASSVDRDTEAFF
D: .; V: TRBV20-1; J: TRBJ2-3; size: many; DNA: TGCAGTGCTAGAAACACCATAGATACGCAGTATTTT; CDR3: CSARNTIDTQYF
D: .; V: TRBV5-1; J: TRBJ2-3; size: many; DNA: TGCGCCAGTCGGGACCTTAACACAGATACGCAGTATTTT; CDR3: CASRDLNTDTQYF
D: .; V: TRBV11-2; J: TRBJ2-1; size: many; DNA: TGTGCCAGCAGCCTAAGAGTGGATTACTTTAATGAGCAGTTCTTC; CDR3: CASSLRVDYFNEQFF
D: .; V: TRBV11-2; J: TRBJ2-3; size: many; DNA: TGTGCCAGCAGCTTAGATTACGGCAGTAGCACAGATACGCAGTATTTT; CDR3: CASSLDYGSSTDTQYF
D: .; V: TRBV5-5; J: TRBJ1-1; size: .; DNA: TGTGCCAGCAGCGGAGGGAACACGGGACCTAGGAACACTGAAGCTTTCTTT; CDR3: CASSGGNTGPRNTEAFF
D: .; V: TRBV14; J: TRBJ2-2; size: many; DNA: TGTGCCAGCAGCCCTAGGGGGGGCCGTCCCGGGGAGCTGTTTTTT; CDR3: CASSPRGGRPGELFF
D: .; V: TRBV28; J: TRBJ1-5; size: many; DNA: TGTGCCATCCTCCCGGGGGGTAGAGGCAATCAGCCCCAGCATTTT; CDR3: CAILPGGRGNQPQHF
D: TRBD2; V: TRBV11-1; J: TRBJ2-7; size: many; DNA: TGTGCCAGCAGCTCTAGCGGGCCCTCCTACGAGCAGTACTTC; CDR3: CASSSSGPSYEQYF
D: .; V: TRBV20-1; J: TRBJ2-1; size: many; DNA: TGCAGTGCTACCCCTAGGAGCTCCTACAATGAGCAGTTCTTC; CDR3: CSATPRSSYNEQFF
D: .; V: TRBV5-1; J: TRBJ1-3; size: many; DNA: TGCGCCAGCAGCTTAGACAGACCCTTCTCTGGAAACACCATATATTTT; CDR3: CASSLDRPFSGNTIYF
D: TRBD1; V: TRBV12-3/TRBV12-4; J: TRBJ2-3; size: many; DNA: TGTGCCAGCAGTTTACGCCGACAGGGCGCAGATACGCAGTATTTT; CDR3: CASSLRRQGADTQYF
D: TRBD1; V: TRBV4-2; J: TRBJ1-2; size: many; DNA: TGTGCCAGCAGCCAAGTAACAGGGGGTGGTGCTGATGGCTACACCTTC; CDR3: CASSQVTGGGADGYTF
D: TRBD2; V: TRBV20-1; J: TRBJ2-1; size: many; DNA: TGCAGTGTTACTGTGGGACTAGCGGGTGCCGGGGGGTACAATGAGCAGTTCTTC; CDR3: CSVTVGLAGAGGYNEQFF
D: TRBD2; V: TRBV5-1; J: TRBJ2-1; size: many; DNA: TGCGCCAGCAGCGTGACTAGCAGGAATGAGCAGTTCTTC; CDR3: CASSVTSRNEQFF
D: .; V: TRBV13; J: TRBJ2-2; size: many; DNA: TGTGCCAGCAGCTTAGCGGATAACACCGGGGAGCTGTTTTTT; CDR3: CASSLADNTGELFF
D: .; V: TRBV7-2; J: TRBJ2-3; size: many; DNA: TGTGCCACCCAACCCTCAGGGGGGGCCCTCGATACGCAGTATTTT; CDR3: CATQPSGGALDTQYF
D: TRBD1; V: TRBV19; J: TRBJ1-5; size: .; DNA: TGTGCCAGTAGTACACAGGGGGGACAGCCCCAGCATTTT; CDR3: CASSTQGGQPQHF
D: .; V: TRBV4-2; J: TRBJ1-1; size: many; DNA: TGTGCCAGCAGCCAAGCCCCCGGGATGAACACTGAAGCTTTCTTT; CDR3: CASSQAPGMNTEAFF
D: .; V: TRBV20-1; J: TRBJ2-7; size: many; DNA: TGCAGTGCTAGAGACGCGGGAACCTACGAGCAGTACTTC; CDR3: CSARDAGTYEQYF
D: TRBD2; V: TRBV20-1; J: TRBJ2-2; size: many; DNA: TGCAGTGCTAGTGGCCCTAGCGGGGGGGGCCGGAGCACCGGGGAGCTGTTTTTT; CDR3: CSASGPSGGGRSTGELFF
D: .; V: TRBV5-8; J: TRBJ2-3; size: many; DNA: TGTGCCAGCAGCCCGTGGACAGTTAGTTCTACAGATACGCAGTATTTT; CDR3: CASSPWTVSSTDTQYF
D: .; V: TRBV7-6; J: TRBJ1-3; size: many; DNA: TGTGCCAGCAGCCTGGCATACGGGAGACGGGGAAACACCATATATTTT; CDR3: CASSLAYGRRGNTIYF
D: .; V: TRBV5-5; J: TRBJ2-3; size: many; DNA: TGTGCCAGCAGCTCGTCGGGACACGCGGTTACAGATACGCAGTATTTT; CDR3: CASSSSGHAVTDTQYF
D: TRBD1; V: TRBV28; J: TRBJ2-2; size: .; DNA: TGTGCCAGCAGTTACCCGACAGGGGGCTCCGGGGAGCTGTTTTTT; CDR3: CASSYPTGGSGELFF
D: TRBD2; V: TRBV7-2; J: TRBJ2-5; size: many; DNA: TGTGCCAGCAGCCAACAGTCGGGGGGGGGCGGTAGGGAGACCCAGTACTTC; CDR3: CASSQQSGGGGRETQYF
D: .; V: TRBV27; J: TRBJ1-1; size: many; DNA: TGTGCCAGCAGTTTATTCTGGAACACTGAAGCTTTCTTT; CDR3: CASSLFWNTEAFF
D: TRBD2; V: TRBV6-5; J: TRBJ2-1; size: many; DNA: TGTGCCAGCAGTTACTCACGGGGGGGCAACAATGAGCAGTTCTTC; CDR3: CASSYSRGGNNEQFF
D: TRBD1; V: TRBV6-5; J: TRBJ1-5; size: many; DNA: TGTGCCAGCAGTTACTCTCAGACAGGGGGCAATCAGCCCCAGCATTTT; CDR3: CASSYSQTGGNQPQHF
D: TRBD1; V: TRBV6-1; J: TRBJ2-2; size: many; DNA: TGTGCCAGCAGTAAGAGACAGGGGGCAGGTGACACCGGGGAGCTGTTTTTT; CDR3: CASSKRQGAGDTGELFF
D: .; V: TRBV11-2; J: TRBJ2-3; size: few; DNA: TGTGCCAGCAGTTCAGGGACTTTGACCACAGATACGCAGTATTTT; CDR3: CASSSGTLTTDTQYF
D: TRBD1; V: TRBV6-4; J: TRBJ2-1; size: many; DNA: TGTGCCAGCAGTGAAGACAGGGGGCGGATTGAGCAGTTCTTC; CDR3: CASSEDRGRIEQFF
D: TRBD2; V: TRBV20-1; J: TRBJ2-5; size: many; DNA: TGCAGTGCTGGGACTAGCGGGAATGAAGAGACCCAGTACTTC; CDR3: CSAGTSGNEETQYF
D: TRBD1; V: TRBV5-1; J: TRBJ1-2; size: many; DNA: TGCGCCAGCAGCTTAAGGACAGGGAGCTATGGCTACACCTTC; CDR3: CASSLRTGSYGYTF
D: TRBD2; V: TRBV29-1; J: TRBJ2-1; size: many; DNA: TGCAGCGTTGAATACCGGGAGGGCCCCCTCAATGAGCAGTTCTTC; CDR3: CSVEYREGPLNEQFF
D: .; V: TRBV5-1; J: TRBJ1-1; size: many; DNA: TGCGCCAGCAGCTTGATGAGACAGTTGAACACTGAAGCTTTCTTT; CDR3: CASSLMRQLNTEAFF
D: TRBD1; V: TRBV2; J: TRBJ2-4; size: few; DNA: TGTGCCAGCTTAGGGACAGGGACCCTAGCCAAAAACATTCAGTACTTC; CDR3: CASLGTGTLAKNIQYF
D: .; V: TRBV20-1; J: TRBJ2-1; size: many; DNA: TGCAGTGCTAGAGATCCCACTAGGAGCTCCTACAATGAGCAGTTCTTC; CDR3: CSARDPTRSSYNEQFF
D: .; V: TRBV30; J: TRBJ1-1; size: many; DNA: TGTGCCTGGAGGAGGAACACTGAAGCTTTCTTT; CDR3: CAWRRNTEAFF
D: .; V: TRBV12-3/TRBV12-4; J: TRBJ2-5; size: many; DNA: TGTGCCAGCAGTCGGTCGGGGTATCAAGAGACCCAGTACTTC; CDR3: CASSRSGYQETQYF